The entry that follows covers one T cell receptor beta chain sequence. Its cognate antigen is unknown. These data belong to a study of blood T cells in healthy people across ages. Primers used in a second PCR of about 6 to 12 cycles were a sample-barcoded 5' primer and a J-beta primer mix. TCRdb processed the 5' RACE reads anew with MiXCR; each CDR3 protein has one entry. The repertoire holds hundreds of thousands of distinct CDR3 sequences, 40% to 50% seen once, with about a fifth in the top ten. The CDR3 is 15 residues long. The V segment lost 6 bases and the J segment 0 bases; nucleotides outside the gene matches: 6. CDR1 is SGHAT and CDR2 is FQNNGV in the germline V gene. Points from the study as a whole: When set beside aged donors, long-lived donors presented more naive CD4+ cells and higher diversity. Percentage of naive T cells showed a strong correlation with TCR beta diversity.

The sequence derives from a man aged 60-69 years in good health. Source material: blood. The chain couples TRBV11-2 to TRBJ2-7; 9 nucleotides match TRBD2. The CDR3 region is CASRISGGLSYEQYF. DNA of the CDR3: TGTGCCAGCAGGATTAGCGGGGGCCTCTCCTACGAGCAGTACTTC.